The T cell receptor (beta chain) described here comes from a study of memory CD4+ T cells and cytomegalovirus serostatus. Repertoires were generated with immunoSEQ multiplex PCR, while TCRdb's copy carries only in-frame clones and drops some. The profile covers about 58,000 clones, with 82% appearing a single time and approximately 0.5% taken by the ten largest. The CDR3 spans 12 residues. The V gene lost 7 bases and the J gene lost 5 bases, with 11 bases spanning the gap. Germline-derived CDR1 and CDR2 are SQVTM and ANQGSEA. This clone has a handful of counts. Single viable CD3+CD4+CD8-CD45RO+ cells were sorted as the memory CD4+ T cells. CMV serostatus came from serum IgG against pp150, pp28, p38, p52.

The chain has TRBV29-1 and TRBJ2-2; unclear D gene. The TCR was taken from an adult in good health and CMV-seronegative. Some clones in this sample may be carry-over from other donors' samples. The specimen was memory CD4+ T cells from blood. The CDR3 DNA reads as TGCAGCGCCACGTACACGACCGGGGAGCTGTTTTTT. Amino acids: CSATYTTGELFF.